A selection of T cell receptor beta chains follows, all from one sample in a study of CD8+CD57+ T cells in acquired aplastic anemia. One entry per CDR3 protein results from TCRdb running MiXCR on the reads. This repertoire shows approximately 270,000 distinct CDR3 sequences, 50% to 70% found once; its top ten account for approximately 8%. Material for sequencing was sorted CD4+, CD8+, or CD8+CD57+ T cells (not recorded which) from PBMCs. These receptors were taken from a human donor with severe aplastic anemia or a healthy control (not recorded which). Each CDR3 is given with its conserved first and last residue. The D gene is left open where the match is weak. Where a row states a size, it is once, few, many or the class of an expanded clone; other rows omit it.

CDR3nt | CDR3aa | j_gene | v_gene | d_gene | abundance
TGCAGCGTTGTATCCGAGAACACTGAAGCTTTCTTT | CSVVSENTEAFF | TRBJ1-1 | TRBV29-1 | . | many
TGTGCCAGCAGGTCACAGGGGGCGGACGGAAACACCATATATTTT | CASRSQGADGNTIYF | TRBJ1-3 | TRBV7-9 | TRBD1 | .
TGTGCCAGCAGCTTCGACAGGAGACTATCTACGGAGCAGTACTTC | CASSFDRRLSTEQYF | TRBJ2-7 | TRBV5-8 | . | many
TGTGCCAGCAGTCAACCGACAGGTGACTACGAGCAGTACTTC | CASSQPTGDYEQYF | TRBJ2-7 | TRBV2 | . | .
TGTGCCACCAGTGATCTTGGGTTGGGACAAGATACGCAGTATTTT | CATSDLGLGQDTQYF | TRBJ2-3 | TRBV24-1 | . | .
TGTGCCATCAGTGAGTCAGGGACAGACGAGCAGTACTTC | CAISESGTDEQYF | TRBJ2-7 | TRBV10-3 | TRBD1 | .
TGTGCCACCAGCTCCCCCCTTCCCCCCCACTTT | CATSSPLPPHF | TRBJ1-6 | TRBV15 | . | few
TGTGCCAGCAGCTTAGGGTCAGGTATCTATGGCTTCACCTTC | CASSLGSGIYGFTF | TRBJ1-2 | TRBV7-2 | . | .
TGTGCCAGTAGTAAGACAACCACTAGCACAGATACGCAGTATTTT | CASSKTTTSTDTQYF | TRBJ2-3 | TRBV19 | . | .
TGCAGTGCTAGCGGGGGGGTCCAGGAGACCCAGTACTTC | CSASGGVQETQYF | TRBJ2-5 | TRBV20-1 | TRBD2 | .
TGTGCCAGCCGAGGACAGGGCAACACTGAAGCTTTCTTT | CASRGQGNTEAFF | TRBJ1-1 | TRBV2 | TRBD1 | few
TGTGCCATCAGTGGGGCCGGTAATAATTCACCCCTCCACTTT | CAISGAGNNSPLHF | TRBJ1-6 | TRBV10-3 | . | few
TGTGCCAGCAGTTCCCGACAGGGGGCGAACACTGAAGCTTTCTTT | CASSSRQGANTEAFF | TRBJ1-1 | TRBV27 | TRBD1 | .
TGTGCCATCAGTGAGTCGCTGGAGTATCCTTACAATGAGCAGTTCTTC | CAISESLEYPYNEQFF | TRBJ2-1 | TRBV10-3 | . | .
TGTGCCAGCAGCATAGGGGGTCCTAACTATGGCCACACCTTC | CASSIGGPNYGHTF | TRBJ1-2 | TRBV7-9 | . | .
TGTGCCAGTAACCCTGGGGGTCATGGCTACACCTTC | CASNPGGHGYTF | TRBJ1-2 | TRBV19 | . | .
TGTGCCATCACCAAGGGACAGAACGGGGAGCTGTTTTTT | CAITKGQNGELFF | TRBJ2-2 | TRBV10-3 | TRBD1 | .
TGTGCCAGCAGCTTCGAGGGGTGGGACACTGAAGCTTTCTTT | CASSFEGWDTEAFF | TRBJ1-1 | TRBV7-9 | . | .
TGTGCCAGCAGCCTAGACAGCGCAAATTCACCCCTCCACTTT | CASSLDSANSPLHF | TRBJ1-6 | TRBV6-2/TRBV6-3 | . | many
TGTGCCAGCTCACCAGGGGCGGATGAAAAACTGTTTTTT | CASSPGADEKLFF | TRBJ1-4 | TRBV18 | . | few
TGTGCCAGTAGTATAATCCCAGGCGACTCACCCCTCCACTTT | CASSIIPGDSPLHF | TRBJ1-6 | TRBV19 | . | many
TGCAGTGCTCCGCGGGGGGGCCTTTTCGGCGAGCAGTACTTC | CSAPRGGLFGEQYF | TRBJ2-7 | TRBV20-1 | TRBD2 | .
TGTGCCTCCAGCAAGGACCGGGACAGGGTAGGGTACACCTTC | CASSKDRDRVGYTF | TRBJ1-2 | TRBV15 | TRBD1 | .
TGTGCCAGTAGTATTGCCAGGGGTGGCTACACCTTC | CASSIARGGYTF | TRBJ1-2 | TRBV19 | . | many
TGTGCCAGCAGTGCTAGTGAGACACTAGGGAATTCACCCCTCCACTTT | CASSASETLGNSPLHF | TRBJ1-6 | TRBV28 | . | many
TGTGCCAGCAGCTTGACAGGGGTCGGGGCCAACGTCCTGACTTTC | CASSLTGVGANVLTF | TRBJ2-6 | TRBV2 | TRBD1 | .
TGTGCCACCCGCAGGGGCTACGAGCAGTACTTC | CATRRGYEQYF | TRBJ2-7 | TRBV10-3 | . | few
TGTGCCATCAGTGGTCTGGGGAGTGAGCAGTTCTTC | CAISGLGSEQFF | TRBJ2-1 | TRBV10-3 | . | .
TGTGCCAGCAGCTTAGCGGGGGGGCAATTCTTC | CASSLAGGQFF | TRBJ2-1 | TRBV7-2 | . | .
TGCAGCGTCAAGTACAGAAGGTCCACCCAAGAGACCCAGTACTTC | CSVKYRRSTQETQYF | TRBJ2-5 | TRBV29-1 | . | .
TGCAGTGCTAGTTGGGCAGGCGGCTACAATGAGCCGTTCTTC | CSASWAGGYNEPFF | TRBJ2-1 | TRBV20-1 | . | .
TGTGCCAGTGCCGACAATGAGCAGTTCTTC | CASADNEQFF | TRBJ2-1 | TRBV19 | . | .
TGCAGTGCTAGAGACAGCCTACTGGAGACCCAGTACTTC | CSARDSLLETQYF | TRBJ2-5 | TRBV20-1 | . | .
TGTGCCAGCAGCTTGGCCATCAGACTGCCCGTCGACACCTTC | CASSLAIRLPVDTF | TRBJ1-2 | TRBV5-6 | . | few
TGTGCCAGCAGCTTCGGGACAGGGGCAGATGGCTACACCTTC | CASSFGTGADGYTF | TRBJ1-2 | TRBV7-2 | TRBD1 | .
TGTGCCAGCAGCCAGGACAGGGGGAACTCCTACGAGCAGTACTTC | CASSQDRGNSYEQYF | TRBJ2-7 | TRBV2 | TRBD1 | .
TGTGCCAGCAGCCCTTACCGCGAGACAGGCGGTGAAGCTTTCTTT | CASSPYRETGGEAFF | TRBJ1-1 | TRBV13 | . | .
TGCAGCGGTGCGGTGGGACAGGGCTACGAGCAGTACTTC | CSGAVGQGYEQYF | TRBJ2-7 | TRBV29-1 | TRBD1 | .
TGCGCCAGCAGTACCTGGGCAGAAGAAAAACTGTTTTTT | CASSTWAEEKLFF | TRBJ1-4 | TRBV10-1 | . | .
TGTGCCAGTAGTTTAAGCTCTGGAAACACCATATATTTT | CASSLSSGNTIYF | TRBJ1-3 | TRBV19 | . | many
TGTGCCAGCAGCCGGCGGACTAGCGGGGGGGCGGGTTCAAGCTCCTACAATGAGCAGTTCTTC | CASSRRTSGGAGSSSYNEQFF | TRBJ2-1 | TRBV9 | TRBD2 | few
TGTGCCTGGAGCCTTCGGGGACGGAGCACCGGGGAGCTGTTTTTT | CAWSLRGRSTGELFF | TRBJ2-2 | TRBV30 | . | many